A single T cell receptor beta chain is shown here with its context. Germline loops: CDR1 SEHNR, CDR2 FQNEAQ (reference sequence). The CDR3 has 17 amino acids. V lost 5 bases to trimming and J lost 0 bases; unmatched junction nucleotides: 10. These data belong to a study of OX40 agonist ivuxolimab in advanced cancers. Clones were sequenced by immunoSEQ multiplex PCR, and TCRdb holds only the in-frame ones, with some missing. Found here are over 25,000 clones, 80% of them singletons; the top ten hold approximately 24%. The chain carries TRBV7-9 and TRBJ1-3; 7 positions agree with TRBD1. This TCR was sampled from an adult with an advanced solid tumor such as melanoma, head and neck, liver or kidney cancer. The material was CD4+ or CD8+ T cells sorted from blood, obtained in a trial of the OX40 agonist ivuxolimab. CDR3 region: CASSHLGRDSSGNTIYF. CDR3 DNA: TGTGCCAGCAGCCACTTGGGGAGGGACAGCTCTGGAAACACCATATATTTT.